This T cell receptor beta chain was identified during a study of blood T cell repertoires in COVID-19. Across the whole study: The study drew acute and convalescent COVID-19 samples from the United States, Italy and Spain. Sources were T cells, B-cell-depleted T cells, or PBMCs; the material itself was cDNA or gDNA.

The ends were cut back, 4 bases at V and 4 bases at J, with 11 bases in the middle. Germline-derived CDR1 and CDR2 are SGDLS and YYNGEE. The CDR3 spans 14 residues. As processed by the authors: Nucleated cell counts were estimated from reference gene primer amplification. Clones were sequenced by immunoSEQ multiplex PCR, and TCRdb holds only the in-frame ones, with some missing. D and trimming come from the DNA, and the V and J calls and clone size come from that table. The table includes about 260,000 clones, about 85% detected once. This receptor was obtained from a man aged 60 to 75 who had recovered from COVID-19. Sample: peripheral blood. V gene TRBV9 combines with J gene TRBJ2-2; D not resolved. The CDR3 protein is CASSLLLSTGELFF. The CDR3 nucleotides read TGTGCCAGCAGCCTTCTACTGAGCACCGGGGAGCTGTTTTTT. The entire variable domain, with the rest obtained from reference TRBV9 and TRBJ2-2, is as follows: DSGVTQTPKHLITATGQRVTLRCSPRSGDLSVYWYQQSLDQGLQFLIQYYNGEERAKGNILERFSAQQFPDLHSELNLSSLELGDSALYFCASSLLLSTGELFFGEGSRLTVL.